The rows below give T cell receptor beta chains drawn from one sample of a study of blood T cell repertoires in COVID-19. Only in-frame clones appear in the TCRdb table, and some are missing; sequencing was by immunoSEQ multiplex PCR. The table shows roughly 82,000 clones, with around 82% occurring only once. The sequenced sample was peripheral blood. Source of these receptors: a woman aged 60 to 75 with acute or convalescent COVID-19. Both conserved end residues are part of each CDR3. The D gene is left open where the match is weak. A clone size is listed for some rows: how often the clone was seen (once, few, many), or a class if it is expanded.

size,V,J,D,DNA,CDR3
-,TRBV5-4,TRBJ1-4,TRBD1,TGTGCCAGCAGCTTGGGGGGACAGGGGAATGAAAAACTGTTTTTT,CASSLGGQGNEKLFF
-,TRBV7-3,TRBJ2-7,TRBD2,TGTGCCAGCAGCCCCGGGACTAGCGGCTCCTACGAGCAGTACTTC,CASSPGTSGSYEQYF
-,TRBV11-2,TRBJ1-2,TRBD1,TGTGCCAGCAGCTTGGGCCAGGACAGGGGTCGAGGCTACACCTTC,CASSLGQDRGRGYTF
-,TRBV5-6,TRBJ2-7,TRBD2,TGTGCCAGCAGCAGACTAGCGGGAGACTACGAGCAGTACTTC,CASSRLAGDYEQYF
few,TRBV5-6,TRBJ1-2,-,TGTGCCAGCAGCTTCGCGGGGTATGGCTACACCTTC,CASSFAGYGYTF
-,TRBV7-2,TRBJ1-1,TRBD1,TGTGCCAGCAGCTTTTCACAGGGGGATGGTACTGAAGCTTTCTTT,CASSFSQGDGTEAFF
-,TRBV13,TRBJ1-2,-,TGTGCCAGCAGCCGTGACAGCTCTAACTATGGCTACACCTTC,CASSRDSSNYGYTF
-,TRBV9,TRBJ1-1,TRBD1,TGTGCCAGCAAGGAGCACAGGGGGAACACTGAAGCTTTCTTT,CASKEHRGNTEAFF
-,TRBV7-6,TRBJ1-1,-,TGTGCCAGCAGCTTAGGACAGCCGAACACTGAAGCTTTCTTT,CASSLGQPNTEAFF
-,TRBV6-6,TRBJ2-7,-,TGTGCCAGCAGACTCAGGGACTACGAGCAGTACTTC,CASRLRDYEQYF
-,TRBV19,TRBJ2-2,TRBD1,TGTGCCAGTATAGAGGGGGCGGGCACCGGGGAGCTGTTTTTT,CASIEGAGTGELFF
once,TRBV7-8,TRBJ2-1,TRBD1,TGTGCCAGCAGCACCCGGACAGGTAGGGACAATGAGCAGTTCTTC,CASSTRTGRDNEQFF
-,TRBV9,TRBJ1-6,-,TGTGCCAGCAGCGACCCCCTAGGGGGGGGCGCGAGTCAGGATTCACCCCTCCACTTT,CASSDPLGGGASQDSPLHF
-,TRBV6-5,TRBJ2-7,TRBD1,TGTGCCAGCAGTAAGACAGGGGGGTCCTACGAGCAGTACTTC,CASSKTGGSYEQYF
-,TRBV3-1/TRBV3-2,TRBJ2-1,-,TGTGCCAGCAGCCAAGTGGGCCTGCTCTACAATGAGCAGTTCTTC,CASSQVGLLYNEQFF
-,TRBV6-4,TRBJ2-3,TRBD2,TGTGCCAGCAGCCGACTAGCGGGTACCACAGATACGCAGTATTTT,CASSRLAGTTDTQYF
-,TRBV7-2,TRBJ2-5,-,TGTGCCAGCAGCTTCCGAAGGGGCCAAGAGACCCAGTACTTC,CASSFRRGQETQYF
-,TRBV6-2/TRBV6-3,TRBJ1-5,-,TGTGCCAGCAGTGTTTACAATCAGCCCCAGCATTTT,CASSVYNQPQHF
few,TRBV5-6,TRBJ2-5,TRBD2,TGTGCCAGCAGCTTGGTTACCGCGGGAGCAGAGACCCAGTACTTC,CASSLVTAGAETQYF
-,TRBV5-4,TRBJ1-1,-,TGTGCCAGCAGCTTTGGCCTCAGTGGGAACACTGAAGCTTTCTTT,CASSFGLSGNTEAFF
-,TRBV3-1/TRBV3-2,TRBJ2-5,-,TGTGCCAGCAGCCAACCCCGGAGGGCCAGTATCGTCGCGGAGACCCAGTACTTC,CASSQPRRASIVAETQYF
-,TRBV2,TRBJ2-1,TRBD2,TGTGCCAGCAGCCGCTTAGCGGGGGAATTGAATGAGCAGTTCTTC,CASSRLAGELNEQFF
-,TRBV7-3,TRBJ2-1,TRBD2,TGTGCCAGCAGCTTATCGGGACTAGCGGGGGCCTCCTACAATGAGCAGTTCTTC,CASSLSGLAGASYNEQFF
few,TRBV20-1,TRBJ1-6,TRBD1,TGCAGTGCTAGTGGCAGGGGGAATTCACCCCTCCACTTT,CSASGRGNSPLHF
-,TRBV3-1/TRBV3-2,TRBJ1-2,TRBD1,TGTGCCAGCAGCCTACCAGGGGGCGACTATGGCTACACCTTC,CASSLPGGDYGYTF
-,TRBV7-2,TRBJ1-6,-,TGTGCCAGCAGCCAGGGGACCCCAATAATCCCCCTCCACTTT,CASSQGTPIIPLHF
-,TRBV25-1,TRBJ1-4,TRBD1,TGTGCCAGCCGGGGGACAGGGAATGAAAAACTGTTTTTT,CASRGTGNEKLFF
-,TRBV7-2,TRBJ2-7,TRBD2,TGTGCCAGCAGCTTATATCGGACTAGGGCCGAGCAGTACTTC,CASSLYRTRAEQYF
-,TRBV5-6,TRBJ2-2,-,TGTGCCAGCAGCGCCCAGCGGCAGAACACCGGGGAGCTGTTTTTT,CASSAQRQNTGELFF
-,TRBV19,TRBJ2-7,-,TGTGCCAGTAGTATTGGCGGCTGGGGCACTTACGAGCAGTACTTC,CASSIGGWGTYEQYF
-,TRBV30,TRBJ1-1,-,TGTGCCTGGAGCCTTTCCCCCGACACTGAAGCTTTCTTT,CAWSLSPDTEAFF
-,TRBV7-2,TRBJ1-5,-,TGTGCCAGCAGCTTAGGTCGGGGTAGTAATCAGCCCCAGCATTTT,CASSLGRGSNQPQHF
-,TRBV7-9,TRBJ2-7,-,TGTGCCAGCAGACCTACAGGGTCTACCTACGAGCAGTACTTC,CASRPTGSTYEQYF
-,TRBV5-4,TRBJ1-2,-,TGTGCCAGCAGAGGACAGTCAACTAACTATGGCTACACCTTC,CASRGQSTNYGYTF
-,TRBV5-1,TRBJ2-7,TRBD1,TGCGCCAGCAGCCTCGGACAGGGAGGTGACGAGCAGTACTTC,CASSLGQGGDEQYF
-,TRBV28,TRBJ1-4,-,TGTGCCAGCACCGATTCGCGGTCAACTAATGAAAAACTGTTTTTT,CASTDSRSTNEKLFF
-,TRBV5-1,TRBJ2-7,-,TGCGCCAGCAGCGTCCCGCCTAGCGAGCAGTACTTC,CASSVPPSEQYF
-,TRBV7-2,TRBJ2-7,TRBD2,TGTGCCAGCAGCTTAGCCGATCCGGGACTAGCGGGAGCTTTAACCTACGAGCAGTACTTC,CASSLADPGLAGALTYEQYF
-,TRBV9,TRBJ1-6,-,TGTGCCAGCAGCCTAGGGTCCAGGGACACACCCCTCCACTTT,CASSLGSRDTPLHF
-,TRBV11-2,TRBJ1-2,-,TGTGCCAGCAGCTTCGCCCCGGACAGCTTCTATGGCTACACCTTC,CASSFAPDSFYGYTF
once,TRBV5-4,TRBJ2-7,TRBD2,TGTGCCAGCAGCACCGAGGAAGGGACTAAACCTACCTACGAGCAGTACTTC,CASSTEEGTKPTYEQYF
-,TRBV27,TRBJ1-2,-,TGTGCCAGCAGTTTAGGGGAGGGGGTCTATGGCTACACCTTC,CASSLGEGVYGYTF
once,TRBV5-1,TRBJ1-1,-,TGCGCCAGCAGCTTGCCTGGGGCTAACACTGAAGCTTTCTTT,CASSLPGANTEAFF
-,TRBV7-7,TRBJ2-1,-,TGTGCTAGCAGCCCCCGACCCTCCGGGACGGGAGTTAATGAGCAGTTCTTC,CASSPRPSGTGVNEQFF
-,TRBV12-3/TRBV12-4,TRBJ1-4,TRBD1,TGTGCCAGCCGAGACAGGGGTGAGGAAAAACTGTTTTTT,CASRDRGEEKLFF
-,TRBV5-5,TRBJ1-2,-,TGTGCCAGCAGCCCGACCGGGAGTTCTAACTATGGCTACACCTTC,CASSPTGSSNYGYTF
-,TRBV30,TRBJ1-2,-,TGTGCCTGGAGTGAATCGGGTAATTATGGCTACACCTTC,CAWSESGNYGYTF
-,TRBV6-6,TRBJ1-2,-,TGTGCCAGCAGTTTAGGAGACTATGGCTACACCTTC,CASSLGDYGYTF
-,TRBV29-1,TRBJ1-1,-,TGCAGCGTGTACAGGGCCAATCTGAACACTGAAGCTTTCTTT,CSVYRANLNTEAFF